Sequencing of this TCR beta chain was carried out in a study of blood T cell repertoires in COVID-19. Background on the study: Donors in the United States, Italy and Spain gave samples during acute or convalescent COVID-19. PBMCs, B-cell-depleted T cells, or T cells provided the cDNA or gDNA that made up the material.

Original processing notes: For nucleated cells, counts were estimated from reference gene primer amplification. TCRdb keeps only in-frame clones here, not all; method: immunoSEQ multiplex PCR. D and trimming were read from the DNA, whereas the V and J calls and clone size are those reported in that table. The table has over 150,000 clones, 85% to 95% seen once. CDR3 length: 14 residues. V shed 1 base and J shed 4 bases, with 8 bases lying between them. Germline V gives CDR1 SGHDT, CDR2 YYEEEE. Enrolled during active infection, Seattle patients were then followed longitudinally. The specimen was peripheral blood. This clonotype was obtained from a man younger than 40 with COVID-19, enrolled during active disease. V and J are TRBV5-6 and TRBJ1-4, with D uncertain. This chain's CDR3 is CASSLPGVNEKLFF. CDR3 bases: TGTGCCAGCAGCTTGCCGGGAGTTAATGAAAAACTGTTTTTT.